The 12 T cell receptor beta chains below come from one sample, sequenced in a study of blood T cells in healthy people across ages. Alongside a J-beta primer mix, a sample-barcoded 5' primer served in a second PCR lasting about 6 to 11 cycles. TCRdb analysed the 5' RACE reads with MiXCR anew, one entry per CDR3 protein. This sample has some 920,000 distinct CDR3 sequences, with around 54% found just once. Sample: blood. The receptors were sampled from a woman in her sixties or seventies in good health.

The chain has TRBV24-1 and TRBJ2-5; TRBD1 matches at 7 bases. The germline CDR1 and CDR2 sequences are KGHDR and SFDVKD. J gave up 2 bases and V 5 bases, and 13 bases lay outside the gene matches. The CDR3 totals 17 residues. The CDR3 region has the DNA TGTGCCACCAGTGCAGGTTCGACCGGACAGGCACAAGAGACCCAGTACTTC. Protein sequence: CATSAGSTGQAQETQYF.

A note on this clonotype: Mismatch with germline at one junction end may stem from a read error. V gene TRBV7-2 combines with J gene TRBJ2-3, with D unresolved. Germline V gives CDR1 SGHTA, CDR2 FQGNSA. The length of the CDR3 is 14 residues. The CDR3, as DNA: TGTGCCTGCAGCTTAGTGCCCCGCACAGATACGCAGTATTTT. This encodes CACSLVPRTDTQYF.

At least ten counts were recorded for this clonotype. Written as DNA, the CDR3 is TGTGCCAGCAGACCCCACCGGACAACCCGTCCTAGCGGGGAGACCCAGTACTTC. Translating gives CASRPHRTTRPSGETQYF. The genes are TRBV6-1 and TRBJ2-5; the match to TRBD2 covers 8 bases. The CDR3 is made up of 18 amino acids. V was pared by 6 bases and J by 5 bases, with 20 bases of the junction left unmatched. Germline values: CDR1 MNHNS, CDR2 SASEGT.

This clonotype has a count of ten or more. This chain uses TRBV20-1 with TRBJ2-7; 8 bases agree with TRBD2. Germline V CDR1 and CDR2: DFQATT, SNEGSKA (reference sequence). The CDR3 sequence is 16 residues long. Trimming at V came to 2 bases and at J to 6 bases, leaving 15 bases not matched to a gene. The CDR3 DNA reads TGCAGTGCTAGACCCCCCGGCGGTAGCGGGATGCGCGAGCAGTACTTC. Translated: CSARPPGGSGMREQYF.

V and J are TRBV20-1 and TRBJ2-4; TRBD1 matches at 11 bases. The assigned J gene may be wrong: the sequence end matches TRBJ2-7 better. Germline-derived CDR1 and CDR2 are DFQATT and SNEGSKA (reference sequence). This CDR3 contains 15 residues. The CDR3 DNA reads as TGCAGTGCTAGAGATCCCGGGACAGGGGGGAACGAGCAGTACTTC. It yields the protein CSARDPGTGGNEQYF.

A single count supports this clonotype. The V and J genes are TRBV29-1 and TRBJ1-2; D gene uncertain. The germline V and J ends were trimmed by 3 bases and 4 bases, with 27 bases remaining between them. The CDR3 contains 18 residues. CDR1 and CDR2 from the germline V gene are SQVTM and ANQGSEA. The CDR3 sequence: CSVDTLAGAGWGPYGYTF. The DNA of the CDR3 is TGCAGCGTTGATACTCTTGCCGGTGCAGGCTGGGGTCCCTATGGCTACACCTTC.

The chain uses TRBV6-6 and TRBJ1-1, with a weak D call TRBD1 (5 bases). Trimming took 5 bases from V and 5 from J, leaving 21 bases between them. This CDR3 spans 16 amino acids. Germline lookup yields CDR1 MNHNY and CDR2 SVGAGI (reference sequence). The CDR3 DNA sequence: TGTGCCAGCAGTCCTCCGGGGGGGGGAGCGAGGACTGAAGCTTTCTTT. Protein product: CASSPPGGGARTEAFF.

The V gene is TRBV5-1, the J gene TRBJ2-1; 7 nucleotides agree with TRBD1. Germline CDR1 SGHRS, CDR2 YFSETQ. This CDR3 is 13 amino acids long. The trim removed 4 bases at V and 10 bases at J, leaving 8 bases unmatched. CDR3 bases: TGCGCCAGCAGCCTCGACAGGGTCGGAGAGCAGTTCTTC. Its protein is CASSLDRVGEQFF.

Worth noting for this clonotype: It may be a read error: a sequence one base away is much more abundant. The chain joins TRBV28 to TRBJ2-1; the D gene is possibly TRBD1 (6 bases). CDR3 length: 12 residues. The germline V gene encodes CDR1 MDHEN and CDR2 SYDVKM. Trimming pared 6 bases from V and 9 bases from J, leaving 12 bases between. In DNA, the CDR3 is TGTGCCAGCAGGTACACAGGGACTGAGCAGTTCTTC. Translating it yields CASRYTGTEQFF.

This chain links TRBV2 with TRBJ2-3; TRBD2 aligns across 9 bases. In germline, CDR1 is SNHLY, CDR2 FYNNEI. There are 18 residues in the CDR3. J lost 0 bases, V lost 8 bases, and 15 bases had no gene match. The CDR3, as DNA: TGTGCCAGCTGCAGATTTTGGGGCCTAGCGGGGAGCACAGATACGCAGTATTTT. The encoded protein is CASCRFWGLAGSTDTQYF.

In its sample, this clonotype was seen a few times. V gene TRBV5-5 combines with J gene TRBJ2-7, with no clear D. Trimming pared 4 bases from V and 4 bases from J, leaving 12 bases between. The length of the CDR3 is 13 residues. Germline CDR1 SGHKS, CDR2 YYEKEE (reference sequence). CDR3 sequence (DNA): TGTGCCAGCAGCCCCTGGTTCGGTTACGAGCAGTACTTC. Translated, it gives CASSPWFGYEQYF.

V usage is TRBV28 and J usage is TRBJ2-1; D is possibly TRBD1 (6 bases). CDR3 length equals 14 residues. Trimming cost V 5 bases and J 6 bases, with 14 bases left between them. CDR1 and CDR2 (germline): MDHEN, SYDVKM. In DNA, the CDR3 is TGTGCCAGCAGTGTACCCACAGGGACCAATGAGCAGTTCTTC. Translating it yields CASSVPTGTNEQFF.